These T cell receptor beta chains were read from a single sample in a study of high-grade serous ovarian cancer treatment subgroups. TCRdb's copy holds only in-frame clones and misses some; the assay was immunoSEQ multiplex PCR. The sample has thousands of clones, approximately 80% seen once. The sequenced material came from tumor tissue. Receptor source: a human donor with high-grade serous ovarian cancer. Both conserved end residues are trimmed from each CDR3. D genes are given only for firm matches.

CDR3: ASSPMTSGRADEQF
V: TRBV5-4
D: TRBD2
J: TRBJ2-1

CDR3: ASRGLAGGPLY
V: TRBV2
D: TRBD2
J: TRBJ2-3

CDR3: ASSIYSVNTEAF
V: TRBV19
D: NA
J: TRBJ1-1

CDR3: ASSLVPAGLQETQY
V: TRBV11-2
D: TRBD2
J: TRBJ2-5

CDR3: AITAEQNTEAF
V: TRBV10-3
D: NA
J: TRBJ1-1

CDR3: ASSQDQFKDRGKTGELF
V: TRBV4-1
D: TRBD1
J: TRBJ2-2

CDR3: ASSPQLQGELEKLF
V: TRBV18
D: TRBD1
J: TRBJ1-4

CDR3: ASSQVRGDQPQH
V: TRBV4-1
D: NA
J: TRBJ1-5

CDR3: ASSLGQGATEAF
V: TRBV5-1
D: TRBD1
J: TRBJ1-1

CDR3: SVEDLWTGANYGYT
V: TRBV29-1
D: TRBD1
J: TRBJ1-2

CDR3: ASSYSQGGSRNEQF
V: TRBV6-6
D: TRBD1
J: TRBJ2-1

CDR3: ASSPGTKSYNEQF
V: TRBV18
D: TRBD2
J: TRBJ2-1

CDR3: ATSRDHAQSPSTDTQY
V: TRBV15
D: NA
J: TRBJ2-3

CDR3: ASTAYSDTQY
V: TRBV7-8
D: NA
J: TRBJ2-3

CDR3: ASSLYEGTGNTIY
V: TRBV5-4
D: NA
J: TRBJ1-3

CDR3: ASVPGRANTEAF
V: TRBV12-5
D: NA
J: TRBJ1-1

CDR3: ATKGGTLSNQPQH
V: TRBV19
D: NA
J: TRBJ1-5

CDR3: ASSRDGSSNTEAF
V: TRBV11-2
D: NA
J: TRBJ1-1

CDR3: ASSQGLTGAIEKLF
V: TRBV4-1
D: TRBD1
J: TRBJ1-4

CDR3: ASSLYGGDSYEQY
V: TRBV5-5
D: NA
J: TRBJ2-7

CDR3: ASSFLTSNHEQF
V: TRBV28
D: NA
J: TRBJ2-1

CDR3: ASSERPAGELF
V: TRBV10-1
D: NA
J: TRBJ2-2